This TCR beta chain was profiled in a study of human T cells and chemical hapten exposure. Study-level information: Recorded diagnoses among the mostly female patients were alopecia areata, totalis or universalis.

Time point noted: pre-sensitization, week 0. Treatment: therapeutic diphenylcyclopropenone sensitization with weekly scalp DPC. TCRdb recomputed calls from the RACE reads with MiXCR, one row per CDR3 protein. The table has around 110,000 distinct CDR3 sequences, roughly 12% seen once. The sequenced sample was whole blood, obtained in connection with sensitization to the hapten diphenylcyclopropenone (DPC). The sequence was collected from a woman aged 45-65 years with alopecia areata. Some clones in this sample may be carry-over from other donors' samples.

The CDR3 coding sequence is TGTGCCACCAGCAGAGTCCCGCTGAACACTGAAGCTTTCTTT. This translates into CATSRVPLNTEAFF. V and J are TRBV15 and TRBJ1-1; D ambiguous. This CDR3 contains 14 residues. Trimming removed 1 base at V and 0 bases at J, with 6 bases between. Germline CDR1 reads LNHNV; CDR2 reads YYDKDF (reference sequence). Drawing the rest from reference TRBV15 and TRBJ1-1, the complete variable domain is DAMVIQNPRYQVTQFGKPVTLSCSQTLNHNVMYWYQQKSSQAPKLLFHYYDKDFNNEADTPDNFQSRRPNTSFCFLDIRSPGLGDTAMYLCATSRVPLNTEAFFGQGTRLTVV.